Each of the 23 T cell receptor beta chains below was sequenced from the same sample in a study of T cell responses to AZD1222 COVID-19 vaccine (dated by TCRdb to about 2021). Library generation was performed with the immunoSEQ multiplex PCR assay. TCRdb limited this immuneACCESS table to in-frame rearrangements with V and J called. A share of clones is missing; checked studies link under half to unresolved V genes, and the rest is unexplained. This sample is represented by 120,000 or so clones; just over 85% of them were singletons. The ten largest clones capture 18% of the sample. What the time point label conveys for this sample: baseline before first vaccination. Per the publication, the treatment or condition label means: meningococcal conjugate vaccine given as trial control. The sequencing used peripheral blood, collected on day 0 of MenACWY control vaccination. All receptors come from an adult in good health.

The J gene is TRBJ2-1, the V gene TRBV5-1; D remains unclear. Deletions cut 4 bases from V and 0 bases from J, with 14 bases between. The CDR3 contains 16 residues. CDR1 SGHRS and CDR2 YFSETQ come from the germline V gene. The CDR3 spells CASSADVRSSYNEQFF. In DNA form, the CDR3 reads TGCGCCAGCAGCGCGGACGTCCGGTCCTCCTACAATGAGCAGTTCTTC.

V usage is TRBV28 and J usage is TRBJ1-2; 7 bases line up with TRBD1. CDR3 size: 13 residues. The germline V gene has CDR1 MDHEN and CDR2 SYDVKM. J gave up 7 bases and V 7 bases, and 9 bases lay outside the gene matches. CDR3 nucleotides: TGTGCCAGCAACCGGAGGGGGCTCCCTGGCTACACCTTC. Its protein product is CASNRRGLPGYTF.

J is TRBJ1-5 and V is TRBV27, with D unclear. Germline CDR1 reads MNHEY; CDR2 reads SMNVEV (reference sequence). V lost 1 base to trimming and J lost 9 bases, with 7 bases between them. This CDR3 region has 12 residues. CDR3 DNA sequence: TGTGCCAGCAGTTTATTCCCTGGGCCCCAGCATTTT. It translates to CASSLFPGPQHF.

The chain combines TRBV24-1 with TRBJ1-5; D is uncertain. The CDR3 runs to 14 residues. V lost 1 base and J 6 bases, leaving 9 bases between the germline ends. CDR1 KGHDR and CDR2 SFDVKD come from the germline V gene. The CDR3 protein is CATSDLGALQPQHF. CDR3 DNA sequence: TGTGCCACCAGTGATTTAGGTGCGCTTCAGCCCCAGCATTTT.

This clone showed up just a few times. The V and J genes are TRBV28 and TRBJ2-1; 9 bases fit TRBD2. The CDR3 length is 18 residues. CDR1 is MDHEN and CDR2 is SYDVKM in the germline V gene. V was pared by 6 bases and J by 0 bases, with 12 bases of the junction left unmatched. The CDR3 loop is CASRPLTPAGGSYNEQFF. The CDR3 DNA reads as TGTGCCAGCAGGCCCCTGACTCCAGCGGGAGGCTCCTACAATGAGCAGTTCTTC.

The chain carries TRBV9 and TRBJ2-4, with 9 bases that match TRBD2. The V and J ends lost 0 bases and 2 bases, in that order; junction bases with no gene match: 6. CDR3 length: 17 residues. CDR1 and CDR2 (germline): SGDLS, YYNGEE. The chain's CDR3 is CASSVVAGEVPKNIQYF. The CDR3 DNA reads TGTGCCAGCAGCGTAGTAGCGGGAGAGGTTCCCAAAAACATTCAGTACTTC.

The gene calls are TRBV28 and TRBJ2-1; the D is unclear. Trimming pared 3 bases from V and 4 bases from J, leaving 10 bases between. CDR1 is MDHEN and CDR2 is SYDVKM in the germline V gene. CDR3 size: 14 residues. The CDR3 nucleotides are TGTGCCAGCAGTTTTCCCGCGCTATACAATGAGCAGTTCTTC. Encoded protein: CASSFPALYNEQFF.

The chain uses TRBV5-4 and TRBJ1-2, with 7 bases identical to TRBD1. The CDR3 is 15 amino acids. After removal of 2 bases from V and 1 base from J, the junction contained 5 bases not matched to a gene. Looked up from germline, CDR1 is SGHNT and CDR2 is YYREEE (reference sequence). The CDR3 loop is CASSLSTGVNYGYTF. The CDR3 DNA sequence: TGTGCCAGCAGCTTATCTACAGGGGTTAACTATGGCTACACCTTC.

The chain employs TRBV2 and TRBJ2-7; 11 positions match TRBD2. Germline V gene data show CDR1 as SNHLY and CDR2 as FYNNEI. With V trimmed by 4 bases and J by 5 bases, 7 bases remained unmatched. This CDR3 is built from 15 residues. The CDR3 loop is CASSATSGSSNEQYF. The DNA of the CDR3 is TGTGCCAGCAGTGCCACTAGCGGGAGCTCGAACGAGCAGTACTTC.

The table lists this clone with a few counts. The V and J genes are TRBV5-6 and TRBJ2-7, with no clear D. V lost 6 bases and J 7 bases, leaving 11 bases between the germline ends. CDR1 is SGHDT and CDR2 is YYEEEE in the germline V gene. The CDR3 loop spans 11 amino acids. Written as DNA, the CDR3 is TGTGCCAGCACCTCCACCGGAGAGCAGTACTTC. Amino acids: CASTSTGEQYF.

V and J are TRBV5-1 and TRBJ2-2; 7 positions agree with TRBD2. Losses at the gene ends were 2 bases for V and 5 bases for J; bases not matched to a gene: 6. Germline V gene lookup returns CDR1 SGHRS and CDR2 YFSETQ. This CDR3 has 15 residues. CDR3 DNA: TGCGCCAGCAGCTTAGGCGGGAGTTTAACCGGGGAGCTGTTTTTT. Its translation: CASSLGGSLTGELFF.

The rearrangement uses TRBV30 and TRBJ1-1, with D unresolved. The length of the CDR3 is 13 residues. V dropped 5 bases and J dropped 3 bases, with 13 bases sitting between them. Per the germline V gene, CDR1 is GTSNPN and CDR2 is SVGIG (reference sequence). The CDR3 protein is CAWSRERDTEAFF. In nucleotides, the CDR3 is TGTGCCTGGTCCCGGGAGAGGGACACTGAAGCTTTCTTT.

This clone turned up a few times. CDR3 DNA sequence: TGTGCCAGCAGGCGGGAGCAGTACTTC. Amino acid sequence: CASRREQYF. The genes are TRBV28 and TRBJ2-7; D unclear. Trimming left V 6 bases short and J 7 bases short, with 4 bases between. Per germline, CDR1 MDHEN and CDR2 SYDVKM. The length of the CDR3 is 9 residues.

The chain combines TRBV4-1 with TRBJ1-1; 9 bases agree with TRBD1. The length of the CDR3 is 13 residues. Germline trimming cut 5 bases from V and 8 bases from J; bases unmatched to any gene: 6. Per the germline V gene, CDR1 is MGHRA and CDR2 is YSYEKL. CDR3: CASSGQGWGEAFF. CDR3 coding DNA: TGCGCCAGCAGCGGACAGGGGTGGGGGGAAGCTTTCTTT.

V usage is TRBV2 and J usage is TRBJ1-1; D gene uncertain. This CDR3 spans 13 amino acids. CDR1 is SNHLY, CDR2 FYNNEI, per germline. Trimming stripped 6 bases from V and 3 bases from J, with 11 bases between. CDR3 sequence: CASSRRMDTEAFF. The CDR3 DNA reads TGTGCCAGCAGCCGACGGATGGACACTGAAGCTTTCTTT. Full variable domain (outside the CDR3, taken from reference TRBV2 and TRBJ1-1): EPEVTQTPSHQVTQMGQEVILRCVPISNHLYFYWYRQILGQKVEFLVSFYNNEISEKSEIFDDQFSVERPDGSNFTLKIRSTKLEDSAMYFCASSRRMDTEAFFGQGTRLTVV.

This clone was seen only a few times. The V gene is TRBV30, the J gene TRBJ1-2, with a weak D call TRBD1 (6 bases). Germline assignment: CDR1 GTSNPN and CDR2 SVGIG (reference sequence). Trimming removed 5 bases from V and 1 base from J, with 8 bases in between. The CDR3 loop spans 12 amino acids. CDR3 residues: CAWGQINYGYTF. In DNA, the CDR3 is TGTGCCTGGGGACAGATTAACTATGGCTACACCTTC.

The chain combines TRBV5-1 with TRBJ2-1; 14 positions agree with TRBD2. Germline loops: CDR1 SGHRS, CDR2 YFSETQ. V shed 4 bases and J 4 bases; nucleotides not matched to a gene: 7. This CDR3 is built from 17 residues. CDR3 nucleotides: TGCGCCAGCAGCATAGGGACTAGCGGGAGCCTGTACAATGAGCAGTTCTTC. This gives the protein CASSIGTSGSLYNEQFF. Drawing the rest from reference TRBV5-1 and TRBJ2-1, the complete variable domain is KAGVTQTPRYLIKTRGQQVTLSCSPISGHRSVSWYQQTPGQGLQFLFEYFSETQRNKGNFPGRFSGRQFSNSRSEMNVSTLELGDSALYLCASSIGTSGSLYNEQFFGPGTRLTVL.

The chain recombines TRBV28 with TRBJ2-5; TRBD2 might be the D (6 bases). This CDR3 spans 13 amino acids. V was shortened by 6 bases and J by 4 bases, with 12 bases between the two germline ends. The germline gives CDR1 MDHEN, CDR2 SYDVKM. The CDR3: CASREGAGETQYF. The CDR3 DNA sequence: TGTGCCAGCAGGGAGGGAGCGGGAGAGACCCAGTACTTC.

The gene calls are TRBV2 and TRBJ2-2; the D call may be TRBD1 or TRBD2 (5 bases each). V lost 6 bases, J lost 0 bases, and 11 bases lay in between. Germline CDR1 is SNHLY and CDR2 is FYNNEI. This CDR3 is 15 amino acids long. The CDR3 coding sequence is TGTGCCAGCAGGGGGCGGGTTGCGAACACCGGGGAGCTGTTTTTT. As protein: CASRGRVANTGELFF.

The genes are TRBV29-1 and TRBJ1-5, with 8 bases aligning to TRBD1. Per germline, CDR1 SQVTM and CDR2 ANQGSEA. V lost 6 bases and J lost 6; bases outside the gene matches: 7. CDR3 length equals 13 residues. The CDR3 DNA follows: TGCAGCGTACCCGGGACAGGAGGTCAGCCCCAGCATTTT. Translated: CSVPGTGGQPQHF.

The rearrangement uses TRBV5-1 and TRBJ2-7; 9 positions agree with TRBD1. This CDR3 contains 13 residues. Germline lookup yields CDR1 SGHRS and CDR2 YFSETQ. Germline trimming cut 4 bases from V and 3 bases from J; bases unmatched to any gene: 2. This chain's CDR3 is CASSTGQGYEQYF. CDR3 DNA sequence: TGCGCCAGCAGCACGGGACAGGGCTACGAGCAGTACTTC.

The chain recombines TRBV24-1 with TRBJ1-1; D unresolved. Germline-derived CDR1 and CDR2 are KGHDR and SFDVKD. This CDR3 is 15 amino acids long. V was cut by 1 base and J by 2 bases, with 10 bases left in between. The CDR3 region has the DNA TGTGCCACCAGTGATTTCTCGGATGTAAACACTGAAGCTTTCTTT. It codes for CATSDFSDVNTEAFF.

The chain joins TRBV5-6 to TRBJ1-2; D not certain. The CDR3 length is 12 residues. CDR1 is SGHDT, CDR2 YYEEEE, per germline. Trimming cost V 4 bases and J 3 bases, with 7 bases left between them. The chain's CDR3 is CASSPSDYGYTF. As DNA, the CDR3 is TGTGCCAGCAGCCCCTCGGACTATGGCTACACCTTC. The full variable domain, completed using reference TRBV5-6 and TRBJ1-2, is DAGVTQSPTHLIKTRGQQVTLRCSPKSGHDTVSWYQQALGQGPQFIFQYYEEEERQRGNFPDRFSGHQFPNYSSELNVNALLLGDSALYLCASSPSDYGYTFGSGTRLTVV.